This TCR beta chain comes out of a study of cytomegalovirus exposure and HLA in healthy donors. Study as a whole: Genotyping showed about 80% of roughly 400 donors falling in the Caucasian-associated ancestry cluster. The study, taken as a whole, reports: For most TCR beta V segments, an earlier analysis put the productive rate at about 87% or about 30% of the time. Most observed TCR sequences were rare, whereas some public TCRs were detected in many donors.

Donors showed nominal health when sampled, although they likely had unrecorded immune exposures. A note on this clone: As yet, its antigen is unknown.

The CDR3 extends over 16 amino acids. V gave up 0 bases and J gave up 1 base, with 11 bases separating them. Germline CDR1 reads SGHDT; CDR2 reads YYEEEE. The PCR made use of 60 Vbeta and 13 Jbeta primers. Assay used: immunoSEQ multiplex PCR; TCRdb lists only in-frame clones, some missing. Of 150,000 to 200,000 clones in the sample, about 80% were seen once. Sample: PBMCs. The chain carries TRBV5-6 and TRBJ1-5; D is uncertain. The TCR comes from a man aged 50-59 years in good health and CMV-seropositive. The CDR3 DNA reads as TGTGCCAGCAGCTTGGGGGTAGGGAGGAGCAATCAGCCCCAGCATTTT. Its translation is CASSLGVGRSNQPQHF.